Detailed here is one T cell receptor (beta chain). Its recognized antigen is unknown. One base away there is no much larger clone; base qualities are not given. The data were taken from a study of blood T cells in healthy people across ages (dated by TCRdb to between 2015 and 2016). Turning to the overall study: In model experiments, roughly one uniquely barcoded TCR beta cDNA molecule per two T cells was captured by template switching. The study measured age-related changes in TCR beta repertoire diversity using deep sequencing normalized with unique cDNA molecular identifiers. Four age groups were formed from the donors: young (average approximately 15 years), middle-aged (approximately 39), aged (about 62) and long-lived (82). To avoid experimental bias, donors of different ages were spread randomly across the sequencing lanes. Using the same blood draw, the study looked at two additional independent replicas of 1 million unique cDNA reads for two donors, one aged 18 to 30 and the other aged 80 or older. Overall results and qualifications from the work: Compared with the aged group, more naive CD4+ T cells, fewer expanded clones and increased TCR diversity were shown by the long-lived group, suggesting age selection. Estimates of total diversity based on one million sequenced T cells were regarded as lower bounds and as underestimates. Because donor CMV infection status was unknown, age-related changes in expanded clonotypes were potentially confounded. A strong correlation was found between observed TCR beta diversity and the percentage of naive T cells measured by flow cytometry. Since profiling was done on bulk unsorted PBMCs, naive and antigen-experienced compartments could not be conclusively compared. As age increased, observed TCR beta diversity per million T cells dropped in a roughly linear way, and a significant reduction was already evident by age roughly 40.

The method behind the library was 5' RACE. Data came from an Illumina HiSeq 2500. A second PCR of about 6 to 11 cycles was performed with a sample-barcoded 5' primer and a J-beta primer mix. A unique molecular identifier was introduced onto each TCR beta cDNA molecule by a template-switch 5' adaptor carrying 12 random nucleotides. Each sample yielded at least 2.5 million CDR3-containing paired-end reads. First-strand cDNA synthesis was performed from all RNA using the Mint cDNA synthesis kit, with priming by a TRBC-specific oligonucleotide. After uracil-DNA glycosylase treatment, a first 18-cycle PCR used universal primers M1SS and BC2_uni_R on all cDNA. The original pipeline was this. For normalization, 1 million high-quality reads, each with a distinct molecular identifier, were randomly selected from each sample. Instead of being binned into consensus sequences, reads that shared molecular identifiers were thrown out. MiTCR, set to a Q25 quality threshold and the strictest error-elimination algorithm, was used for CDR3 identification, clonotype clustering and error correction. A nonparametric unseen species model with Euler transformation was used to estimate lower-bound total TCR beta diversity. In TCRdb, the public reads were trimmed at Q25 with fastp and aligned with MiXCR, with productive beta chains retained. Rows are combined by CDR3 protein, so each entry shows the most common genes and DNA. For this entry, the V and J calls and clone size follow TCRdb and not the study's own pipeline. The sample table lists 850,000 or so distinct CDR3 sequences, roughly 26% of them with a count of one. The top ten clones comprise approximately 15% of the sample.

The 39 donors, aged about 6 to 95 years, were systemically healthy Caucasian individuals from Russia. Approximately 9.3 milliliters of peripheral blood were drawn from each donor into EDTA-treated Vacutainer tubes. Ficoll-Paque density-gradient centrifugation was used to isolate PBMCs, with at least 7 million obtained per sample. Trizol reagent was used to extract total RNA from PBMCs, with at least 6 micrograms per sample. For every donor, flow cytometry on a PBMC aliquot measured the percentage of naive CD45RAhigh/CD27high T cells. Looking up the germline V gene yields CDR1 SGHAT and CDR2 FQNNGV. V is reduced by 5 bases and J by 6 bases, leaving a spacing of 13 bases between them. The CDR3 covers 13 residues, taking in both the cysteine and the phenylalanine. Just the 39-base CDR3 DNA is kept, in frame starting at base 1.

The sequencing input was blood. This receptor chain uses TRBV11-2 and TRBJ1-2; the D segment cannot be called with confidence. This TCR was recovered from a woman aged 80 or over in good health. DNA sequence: TGTGCCAGCAGCCAATCAGGATTGGATGGCTACACCTTC. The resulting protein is CASSQSGLDGYTF.